This is a list of T cell receptor beta chains from one sample in a study of T cell clones after liver transplantation. Assay: immunoSEQ multiplex PCR; the TCRdb copy retains only in-frame clones and omits some. Counted here are 25,000 to 35,000 clones, around 94% occurring once; the ten biggest clones make up 25% to 30%. Material: CD8+ T cells from blood, obtained 12 months after liver transplant. The receptor source for this set is a human patient who received a liver transplant. A share of the T cells may be of graft donor origin. Both conserved end residues are trimmed from each CDR3. The D gene is left open where the match is weak. A clone size is listed for some rows: how often the clone was seen (once, few, many), or a class if it is expanded.

j_call | v_call | clone_size | d_call | cdr3_aa
TRBJ1-1 | TRBV11-3 | - | TRBD1 | ASSPEDRRNTEAF
TRBJ1-2 | TRBV11-3 | - | - | ASSLLPSGLGDGYT
TRBJ2-2 | TRBV18 | - | - | ASSPGQTNTGELF
TRBJ2-3 | TRBV27 | - | TRBD2 | ASSSRLATDTQY
TRBJ2-7 | TRBV5-4 | once | - | ASSFDSSYEQY
TRBJ2-1 | TRBV29-1 | once | TRBD2 | SVEKVLAGELGPF
TRBJ2-3 | TRBV28 | - | - | ASSFLGGEIADTQY
TRBJ1-1 | TRBV30 | - | - | AWHPGSTEAF
TRBJ2-6 | TRBV27 | - | - | ASSLSNEGANVLT
TRBJ2-2 | TRBV9 | - | - | ASSAHRGPGELF
TRBJ2-1 | TRBV4-3 | - | TRBD2 | ASSVGGRPTSYNEQF
TRBJ2-1 | TRBV28 | - | - | ASSLPWGRHTYNEQF
TRBJ1-1 | TRBV5-4 | - | - | ASSLAVGLNTEAF
TRBJ2-1 | TRBV27 | - | TRBD2 | ASSSGTRGYNEQF
TRBJ2-2 | TRBV15 | - | TRBD2 | ATSRSGIGHTGELF
TRBJ2-7 | TRBV10-3 | once | - | AISEFQGSYEQY
TRBJ2-7 | TRBV9 | - | - | ASSVGGAPYEQY
TRBJ1-3 | TRBV4-3 | - | - | ASSQDLSAGLPGNTIY
TRBJ2-7 | TRBV7-9 | - | - | ASSLAGSSSYEQY
TRBJ1-2 | TRBV27 | once | TRBD1 | ASSFERGRSYT
TRBJ1-3 | TRBV4-2 | - | - | ASSQDTGSGNTIY
TRBJ2-2 | TRBV9 | - | TRBD2 | ASSHRLAGNTGELF
TRBJ2-7 | TRBV18 | - | - | ASSPGNRTRAYEQY
TRBJ2-3 | TRBV19 | - | - | ASSIMGGTDTQY
TRBJ2-7 | TRBV7-9 | - | TRBD2 | ASSRGSGEQY
TRBJ2-5 | TRBV27 | once | - | ASSPRGRRKQETQY
TRBJ2-7 | TRBV7-6 | - | - | ASSLSPADEQY
TRBJ1-2 | TRBV14 | - | - | ASSQVGGYYGYT
TRBJ2-5 | TRBV7-9 | - | - | ASSLLGREETQY
TRBJ2-7 | TRBV5-1 | - | TRBD1 | ASSRDRDRGYEQY
TRBJ2-1 | TRBV2 | - | TRBD2 | ASSDGGLADYNEQF
TRBJ2-5 | TRBV2 | - | TRBD2 | ASSESGNAETQY
TRBJ1-3 | TRBV7-9 | - | - | ASSSGDGAY
TRBJ2-2 | TRBV11-3 | - | - | ASSLTQGGIGELF
TRBJ2-1 | TRBV7-3 | - | - | ASSLNGGSSYNEQF
TRBJ2-7 | TRBV4-2 | - | - | ASSQEGPGTQYEQY
TRBJ2-1 | TRBV7-9 | - | TRBD2 | ASSRGLAGFGSYNEQF
TRBJ2-7 | TRBV27 | few | TRBD1 | ASRGTGFEQY
TRBJ2-3 | TRBV4-1 | - | - | ASSQDLGDTDTQY
TRBJ2-1 | TRBV7-9 | - | - | ASSGAGYYNEQF
TRBJ2-2 | TRBV9 | - | TRBD2 | ASSVAGLAGAGELF
TRBJ2-1 | TRBV27 | - | TRBD2 | ATEAGGSLAGASEQF
TRBJ1-1 | TRBV7-9 | - | - | ASSLGGAEAF
TRBJ2-7 | TRBV5-1 | - | - | ASSLGGGYEQY
TRBJ2-7 | TRBV9 | - | TRBD2 | ASSVGGRGSYEQY
TRBJ2-7 | TRBV19 | - | - | ASSLDREGPYEQY
TRBJ2-1 | TRBV5-1 | - | - | ASSLAGRANEQF
TRBJ2-3 | TRBV27 | - | - | ASSLAGPSLDTQY
TRBJ1-1 | TRBV7-9 | - | - | ASSSQRGANTEAF
TRBJ1-4 | TRBV9 | - | - | ASSGQAGNEKLF
TRBJ2-1 | TRBV5-1 | - | - | ASSLTGGNEQF
TRBJ1-5 | TRBV15 | - | - | ATSRPQGPTKGNQPQH
TRBJ1-2 | TRBV12-5 | - | - | ASGFDGGGDGGYT